The clone carrying this T cell receptor beta chain was picked up a small number of times. Its target is not known. Germline CDR1 is LNHNV and CDR2 is YYDKDF (reference sequence). The CDR3 contains 14 residues. V was pared by 1 base and J by 3 bases, with 0 bases of the junction left unmatched. Newly diagnosed hyperthyroidism, duration under 2 months, in patients aged 18 to 65. Uncontrolled infection, other autoimmune disease, pregnancy or lactation led to exclusion. Thyroid ultrasound and orbital computed tomography, with clinical symptoms and serum thyroxine and TRAb, informed diagnoses. The sample comes from a study of T cells in Graves' hyperthyroidism and ophthalmopathy. General study findings and limits: Appearing also in blood were most of the thyroid clonotypes expanded above 0.001.

Amplification of TCR beta CDR3 regions was performed using RNA transcripts as template. The study used the HTBI primer set for a first-round RT-PCR of the TCR CDR3. In TCRdb, the multiplex PCR reads were re-called with MiXCR into one record per CDR3 protein. Seen here are fewer than 800,000 distinct CDR3 sequences, roughly 17% observed once, and the top ten hold roughly 8%. The sample consisted of blood. The V gene is TRBV15, the J gene TRBJ2-5; 9 nucleotides match TRBD2. The sequence was obtained from a man younger than 35 with Graves' hyperthyroidism. The CDR3 loop reads CATSRGGREETQYF. The CDR3 DNA sequence: TGTGCCACCAGCAGAGGCGGGAGGGAAGAGACCCAGTACTTC. Drawing the rest from reference TRBV15 and TRBJ2-5, the complete variable domain is DAMVIQNPRYQVTQFGKPVTLSCSQTLNHNVMYWYQQKSSQAPKLLFHYYDKDFNNEADTPDNFQSRRPNTSFCFLDIRSPGLGDTAMYLCATSRGGREETQYFGPGTRLLVL.